The 10 T cell receptor beta chains reported below all come from one sample, sequenced in a study of siplizumab effects on memory and regulatory T cells. Clones were sequenced by immunoSEQ multiplex PCR, and TCRdb holds only the in-frame ones, with some missing. The sample has over 70,000 clones, 95% seen once. The specimen sequenced was CD8+ T cells sorted from blood. The origin of the receptors is a human donor in good health.

The chain couples TRBV6-1 to TRBJ1-5; tentatively, D is TRBD1 (6 bases). The germline V and J ends were trimmed by 2 bases and 6 bases, with 17 bases remaining between them. Germline V gene data show CDR1 as MNHNS and CDR2 as SASEGT. This CDR3 has 16 residues. The CDR3 spells CASSELPGAKGQPQHF. The DNA for the CDR3 is TGTGCCAGCAGTGAACTCCCGGGGGCAAAAGGTCAGCCCCAGCATTTT.

This CDR3 reads CASSVAQGEQFF. In DNA, the CDR3 is TGTGCCAGCAGCGTAGCTCAAGGGGAGCAGTTCTTC. V gene TRBV9 combines with J gene TRBJ2-1, with D unclear. The CDR3 loop spans 12 amino acids. CDR1 and CDR2 (germline): SGDLS, YYNGEE. V lost 0 bases to trimming and J lost 10 bases, with 8 bases between them.

The rearrangement links TRBV5-4 to TRBJ2-1; 10 bases line up with TRBD1. V dropped 2 bases and J dropped 7; count of bases not matched to a gene: 6. CDR3 size: 15 residues. The germline V gene has CDR1 SGHNT and CDR2 YYREEE (reference sequence). This CDR3 is CASSFRQGAKNEQFF. DNA of the CDR3: TGTGCCAGCAGCTTCCGACAGGGGGCTAAAAATGAGCAGTTCTTC.

The chain uses TRBV7-8 and TRBJ2-7, with D possibly matching TRBD1 (6 bases). The CDR3 covers 14 residues. Trimming removed 4 bases at V and 3 bases at J, with 13 bases between. In germline, CDR1 is SGHVS, CDR2 FQNEAQ. CDR3 coding DNA: TGTGCCAGCAGCTCCATGGGGGCCTTCTACGAGCAGTACTTC. Amino acids: CASSSMGAFYEQYF.

The chain is built from TRBV5-6 and TRBJ1-1; D not certain. Germline-derived CDR1 and CDR2 are SGHDT and YYEEEE. The CDR3 consists of 14 residues. V gave up 4 bases and J gave up 3 bases, with 13 bases separating them. DNA for the CDR3: TGTGCCAGCAGCCGACCTATTACGGACACTGAAGCTTTCTTT. Translation: CASSRPITDTEAFF.

This chain connects TRBV14 to TRBJ1-4; no clear D. Per germline, CDR1 SGHDN and CDR2 FVKESK. The CDR3 is 14 residues long. V lost 4 bases and J 0 bases, leaving 6 bases between the germline ends. In nucleotides, the CDR3 is TGTGCCAGCAGCCTCTCGACAACTAATGAAAAACTGTTTTTT. Residues: CASSLSTTNEKLFF.

The chain carries TRBV28 and TRBJ1-5; D ambiguous. The V and J ends lost 3 bases and 0 bases respectively, with 12 bases between them. The germline V gene has CDR1 MDHEN and CDR2 SYDVKM. The length of the CDR3 is 16 residues. The CDR3 loop reads CASSLSETNSNQPQHF. As DNA, the CDR3 is TGTGCCAGCAGTTTGTCAGAAACGAATAGCAATCAGCCCCAGCATTTT.

The V and J genes are TRBV14 and TRBJ2-1; either TRBD1 or TRBD2 may fit D (6 bases each). The CDR3 is 16 residues long. Germline V gene sequence: CDR1 SGHDN, CDR2 FVKESK. The V gene lost 1 base and the J gene lost 7 bases, with 17 bases spanning the gap. As DNA, the CDR3 is TGTGCCAGCAGCCAAGTCAGGACAGAGACTAGGAATGAGCAGTTCTTC. It encodes CASSQVRTETRNEQFF.

In DNA form, the CDR3 reads TGTGCCAGCAGCCCCAAGGGCCCCCCCTACAATGAGCAGTTCTTC. Translation: CASSPKGPPYNEQFF. The V gene is TRBV7-3, the J gene TRBJ2-1; unclear D gene. CDR1 is SGHTA, CDR2 FQGTGA, per germline. This CDR3 region has 15 residues. Deletions cut 5 bases from V and 2 bases from J, with 13 bases between.

The rearrangement links TRBV6-1 to TRBJ1-1; 7 bases agree with TRBD1. The CDR3 has 15 residues. Germline assignment: CDR1 MNHNS and CDR2 SASEGT. J lost 1 base, V lost 1 base, and 3 bases had no gene match. The CDR3: CASSEGWTGNTEAFF. The CDR3 nucleotides are TGTGCCAGCAGTGAAGGTTGGACAGGGAACACTGAAGCTTTCTTT.